This T cell receptor beta chain was found in a study of blood T cell repertoires in COVID-19. Study-level information: Acute and convalescent COVID-19 samples came from the United States, Italy and Spain.

Generated by immunoSEQ multiplex PCR, the TCRdb table keeps only in-frame clones and is missing some. The sample yields 120,000 to 150,000 clones, 80% to 90% seen once. The Seattle patients joined while their infection was active and were tracked longitudinally afterward. Germline values: CDR1 DFQATT, CDR2 SNEGSKA (reference sequence). CDR3 length: 18 residues. Trimming at V came to 3 bases and at J to 0 bases, leaving 9 bases not matched to a gene. The specimen was peripheral blood. The rearrangement joins TRBV20-1 to TRBJ2-4; 12 positions agree with TRBD2. The TCR sequence derives from a woman in her fifties or sixties with COVID-19, enrolled during active disease. In DNA form, the CDR3 reads TGCAGTGCTAGTCTCGCTAGCGGGGGGGATCTAGCCAAAAACATTCAGTACTTC. As protein: CSASLASGGDLAKNIQYF.